Listed below are T cell receptor beta chains from one sample, sequenced in a study of graft-versus-host responses after intestinal transplantation. Some clones are missing from TCRdb's copy, which holds only in-frame ones; the method was immunoSEQ multiplex PCR. The table lists 95,000 to 110,000 clones, over 85% of them singletons, with 1% to 1.5% in the top ten. These TCRs' antigens remain unknown. The material was unstimulated CD8+ T cells sorted from spleen or lymph node cells, obtained before intestinal transplant. The receptor set was obtained from a human donor who received an intestinal transplant. Both conserved end residues are part of each CDR3. Each record gives: J gene, clone size, V gene, D gene, CDR3 DNA, CDR3 protein. The D gene is left open where the match is weak. Some rows mark clone size as missing; the rest say once, few, many or name a class of expanded clone.

j_call: TRBJ2-6
clone_size: .
v_call: TRBV7-9
d_call: .
cdr3_nt: TGTGCCAGCATCCAGGGAACTGGGGCCAACGTCCTGACTTTC
cdr3_aa: CASIQGTGANVLTF

j_call: TRBJ2-7
clone_size: .
v_call: TRBV9
d_call: .
cdr3_nt: TGTGCCAGCAGCCACCGGGACTCCAACTCCTACGAGCAGTACTTC
cdr3_aa: CASSHRDSNSYEQYF

j_call: TRBJ2-7
clone_size: .
v_call: TRBV4-2
d_call: TRBD2
cdr3_nt: TGTGCCAGCAGCCAAGAGCGGGGGGCACTGGCCTACGAGCAGTACTTC
cdr3_aa: CASSQERGALAYEQYF

j_call: TRBJ1-2
clone_size: .
v_call: TRBV4-1
d_call: .
cdr3_nt: TGCGCCAGCAGCCAAGGGGATGGGGAGTCTTTCTATGGCTACACCTTC
cdr3_aa: CASSQGDGESFYGYTF

j_call: TRBJ1-5
clone_size: .
v_call: TRBV7-6
d_call: .
cdr3_nt: TGTGCCTCCAGGGATGGCAATCAGCCCCAGCATTTT
cdr3_aa: CASRDGNQPQHF

j_call: TRBJ1-1
clone_size: .
v_call: TRBV18
d_call: TRBD1
cdr3_nt: TGTGCCAGCTCATGGGGACAGGCCGAAGCTTTCTTT
cdr3_aa: CASSWGQAEAFF

j_call: TRBJ2-7
clone_size: .
v_call: TRBV5-8
d_call: .
cdr3_nt: TGTGCCAGCAGCTTACCGGGACACTACAAGGATCACGAGCAGTACTTC
cdr3_aa: CASSLPGHYKDHEQYF

j_call: TRBJ1-1
clone_size: .
v_call: TRBV7-8
d_call: TRBD1
cdr3_nt: TGTGCCAGCAGCTTAGCGCAGGGACAGGGATATGGTGAAGCTTTCTTT
cdr3_aa: CASSLAQGQGYGEAFF

j_call: TRBJ2-7
clone_size: few
v_call: TRBV6-5
d_call: TRBD1
cdr3_nt: TGTGCCAGCAGTTACAGCCGGGACAGCTCCTACGAGCAGTACTTC
cdr3_aa: CASSYSRDSSYEQYF

j_call: TRBJ2-3
clone_size: once
v_call: TRBV27
d_call: TRBD2
cdr3_nt: TGTGCCAGCAGGCGAGTCGGGACTAGCGGGGGGCGAAGCACAGATACGCAGTATTTT
cdr3_aa: CASRRVGTSGGRSTDTQYF

j_call: TRBJ2-1
clone_size: few
v_call: TRBV10-3
d_call: .
cdr3_nt: TGTGCCATCAGTGAGTCTGTGTACCCCTACAATGAGCAGTTCTTC
cdr3_aa: CAISESVYPYNEQFF

j_call: TRBJ2-7
clone_size: .
v_call: TRBV7-6
d_call: TRBD2
cdr3_nt: TGTGCCAGCAGCTTAGCGGGGGGGAGCAACGAGCAGTACTTC
cdr3_aa: CASSLAGGSNEQYF

j_call: TRBJ1-5
clone_size: .
v_call: TRBV19
d_call: TRBD1
cdr3_nt: TGTGCCAGTACCGTTTCAGGGGGGGGACGACAGCCCCAGCATTTT
cdr3_aa: CASTVSGGGRQPQHF

j_call: TRBJ2-1
clone_size: once
v_call: TRBV27
d_call: .
cdr3_nt: TGTGCCAGCAGTAATTACAATGAGCAGTTCTTC
cdr3_aa: CASSNYNEQFF

j_call: TRBJ1-1
clone_size: .
v_call: TRBV5-1
d_call: .
cdr3_nt: TGCGCCAGCAGCACCCCTCCCCTCAAGTACACTGAAGCTTTCTTT
cdr3_aa: CASSTPPLKYTEAFF

j_call: TRBJ2-1
clone_size: .
v_call: TRBV19
d_call: .
cdr3_nt: TGTGCCACTCAATGGGGGGATGAGCAGTTCTTC
cdr3_aa: CATQWGDEQFF

j_call: TRBJ1-1
clone_size: .
v_call: TRBV7-9
d_call: .
cdr3_nt: TGTGCCAGCAGCGCGGGAGGGGCCGCTGAAGCTTTCTTT
cdr3_aa: CASSAGGAAEAFF

j_call: TRBJ1-1
clone_size: .
v_call: TRBV4-1
d_call: .
cdr3_nt: TGCGCCAGCAGCCAAGATAATCCGGGACCCACTGAAGCTTTCTTT
cdr3_aa: CASSQDNPGPTEAFF

j_call: TRBJ2-3
clone_size: .
v_call: TRBV7-6
d_call: TRBD2
cdr3_nt: TGTGCCAGTAGCGGGGGTATTGGTAATACGCAGTATTTT
cdr3_aa: CASSGGIGNTQYF

j_call: TRBJ2-3
clone_size: once
v_call: TRBV19
d_call: .
cdr3_nt: TGTGCCAGTAACCAAGCGCTCACAGATACGCAGTATTTT
cdr3_aa: CASNQALTDTQYF

j_call: TRBJ1-1
clone_size: .
v_call: TRBV7-6
d_call: TRBD1
cdr3_nt: TGTGCCAGCAGACTGGGAACAGGGGGCACTGAAGCTTTCTTT
cdr3_aa: CASRLGTGGTEAFF

j_call: TRBJ1-2
clone_size: once
v_call: TRBV2
d_call: TRBD1
cdr3_nt: TGTGCCAGAACAGGGGGTAGGGATGGCTACACCTTC
cdr3_aa: CARTGGRDGYTF

j_call: TRBJ2-3
clone_size: .
v_call: TRBV7-9
d_call: TRBD2
cdr3_nt: TGTGCCAGCAGCCTGACTAGCGGGGGCCTCACAGATACGCAGTATTTT
cdr3_aa: CASSLTSGGLTDTQYF

j_call: TRBJ2-5
clone_size: .
v_call: TRBV2
d_call: .
cdr3_nt: TGTGCCGTCCTTATTCCAGAGACCCAGTACTTC
cdr3_aa: CAVLIPETQYF

j_call: TRBJ2-7
clone_size: .
v_call: TRBV11-3
d_call: TRBD1
cdr3_nt: TGTGCCAGCAGCTCCAGGGGTGGGGGACAGGGGAACTACGAGCAGTACTTC
cdr3_aa: CASSSRGGGQGNYEQYF

j_call: TRBJ2-7
clone_size: .
v_call: TRBV6-1
d_call: .
cdr3_nt: TGTGCCAGCAGCGCGGGTTCCTCTCCCGGCTACGAGCAGTACTTC
cdr3_aa: CASSAGSSPGYEQYF

j_call: TRBJ2-7
clone_size: .
v_call: TRBV30
d_call: .
cdr3_nt: TGTGCCTGGATGGGGCCCAGCGTGACCTACGAGCAGTACTTC
cdr3_aa: CAWMGPSVTYEQYF

j_call: TRBJ2-3
clone_size: .
v_call: TRBV6-6
d_call: .
cdr3_nt: TGTGCCAGCAGTTACGAGCCACATACGCAGTATTTT
cdr3_aa: CASSYEPHTQYF

j_call: TRBJ2-1
clone_size: .
v_call: TRBV7-6
d_call: .
cdr3_nt: TGTGCCAGCAGCTTAGGCCAGGGTAGCAGTGAGCAGTTCTTC
cdr3_aa: CASSLGQGSSEQFF

j_call: TRBJ2-1
clone_size: .
v_call: TRBV2
d_call: TRBD2
cdr3_nt: TGTGCCAGCCCGACTAGCGGGGGGAATGAGCAGTTCTTC
cdr3_aa: CASPTSGGNEQFF

j_call: TRBJ2-1
clone_size: .
v_call: TRBV19
d_call: TRBD2
cdr3_nt: TGTGCCAGTAGTATTCTCGGGGGGGGGCCTTACAATGAGCAGTTCTTC
cdr3_aa: CASSILGGGPYNEQFF

j_call: TRBJ1-1
clone_size: once
v_call: TRBV5-1
d_call: .
cdr3_nt: TGCGCCAGCAGCTTGGATCCCCCGAACACTGAAGCTTTCTTT
cdr3_aa: CASSLDPPNTEAFF

j_call: TRBJ2-3
clone_size: once
v_call: TRBV5-1
d_call: .
cdr3_nt: TGCGCCAGCAGCTTGGCCGCCGACAGATCCACAGATACGCAGTATTTT
cdr3_aa: CASSLAADRSTDTQYF